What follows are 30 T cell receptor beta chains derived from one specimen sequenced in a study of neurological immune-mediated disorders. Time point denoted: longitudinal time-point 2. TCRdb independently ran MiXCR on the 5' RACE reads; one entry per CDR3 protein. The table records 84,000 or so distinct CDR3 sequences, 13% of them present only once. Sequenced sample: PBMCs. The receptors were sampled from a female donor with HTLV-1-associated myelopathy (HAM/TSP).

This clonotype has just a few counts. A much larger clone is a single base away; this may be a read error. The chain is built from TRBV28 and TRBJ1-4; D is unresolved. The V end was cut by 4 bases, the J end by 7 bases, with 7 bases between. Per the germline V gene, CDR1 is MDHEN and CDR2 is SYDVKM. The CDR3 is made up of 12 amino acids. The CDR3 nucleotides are TGTGCCAGCAGTTCGCCCACTGAAAAACTGTTTTTT. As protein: CASSSPTEKLFF.

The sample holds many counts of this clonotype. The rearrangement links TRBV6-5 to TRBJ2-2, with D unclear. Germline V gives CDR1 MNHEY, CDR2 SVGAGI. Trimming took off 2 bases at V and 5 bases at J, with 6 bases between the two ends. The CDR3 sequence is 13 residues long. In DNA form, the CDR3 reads TGTGCCAGCAGTTACGACGGGACCGGGGAGCTGTTTTTT. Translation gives CASSYDGTGELFF.

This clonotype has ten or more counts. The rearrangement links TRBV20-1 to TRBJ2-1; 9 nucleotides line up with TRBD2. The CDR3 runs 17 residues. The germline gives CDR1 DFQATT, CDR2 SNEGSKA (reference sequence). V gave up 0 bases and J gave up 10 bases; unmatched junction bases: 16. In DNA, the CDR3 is TGCAGTGCTAGAGATCTGTTCGAGCGGGGGGCCGGATGGGAGCAGTTCTTC. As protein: CSARDLFERGAGWEQFF.

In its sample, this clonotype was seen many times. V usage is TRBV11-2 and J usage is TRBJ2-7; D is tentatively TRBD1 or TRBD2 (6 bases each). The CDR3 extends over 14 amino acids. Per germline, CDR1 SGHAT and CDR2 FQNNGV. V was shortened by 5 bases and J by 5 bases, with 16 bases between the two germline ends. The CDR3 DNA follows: TGTGCCAGCAGCACTAACAGGGACTCAAACGAGCAGTACTTC. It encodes CASSTNRDSNEQYF.

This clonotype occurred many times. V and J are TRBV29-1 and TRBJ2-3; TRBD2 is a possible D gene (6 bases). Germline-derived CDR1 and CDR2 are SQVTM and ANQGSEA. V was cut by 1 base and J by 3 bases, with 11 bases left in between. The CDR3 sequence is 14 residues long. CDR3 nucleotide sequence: TGCAGCGTTGAAGGCCTGGGGGGTACAGATACGCAGTATTTT. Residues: CSVEGLGGTDTQYF.

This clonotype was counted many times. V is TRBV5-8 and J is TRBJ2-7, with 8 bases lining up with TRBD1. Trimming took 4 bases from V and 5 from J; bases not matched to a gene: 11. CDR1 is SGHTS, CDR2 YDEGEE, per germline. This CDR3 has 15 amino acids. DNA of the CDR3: TGTGCCAGCAGCACCCACGGACAGGGTTACAACGAGCAGTACTTC. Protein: CASSTHGQGYNEQYF.

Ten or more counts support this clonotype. The DNA for the CDR3 is TGCGCCAGCAGCTTCTGGACTAGTCAGGTGGAGACCCAGTACTTC. This translates into CASSFWTSQVETQYF. The gene calls are TRBV5-1 and TRBJ2-5, with 7 bases lining up with TRBD2. This CDR3 is 15 amino acids long. Germline lookup yields CDR1 SGHRS and CDR2 YFSETQ. After removal of 2 bases from V and 5 bases from J, the junction contained 9 bases not matched to a gene.

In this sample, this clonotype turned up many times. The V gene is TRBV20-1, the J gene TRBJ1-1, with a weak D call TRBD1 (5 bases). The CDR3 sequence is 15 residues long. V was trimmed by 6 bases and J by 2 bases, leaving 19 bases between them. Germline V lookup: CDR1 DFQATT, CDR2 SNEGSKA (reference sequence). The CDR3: CSALPSDRPNTEAFF. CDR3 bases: TGCAGTGCCCTACCAAGCGACAGACCCAACACTGAAGCTTTCTTT.

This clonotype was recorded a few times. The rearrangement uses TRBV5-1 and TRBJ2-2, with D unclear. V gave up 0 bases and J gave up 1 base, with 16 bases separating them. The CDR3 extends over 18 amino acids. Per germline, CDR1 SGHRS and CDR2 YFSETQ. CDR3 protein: CASSLALPSRLNTGELFF. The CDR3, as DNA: TGCGCCAGCAGCTTGGCATTACCCTCCCGTTTGAACACCGGGGAGCTGTTTTTT.

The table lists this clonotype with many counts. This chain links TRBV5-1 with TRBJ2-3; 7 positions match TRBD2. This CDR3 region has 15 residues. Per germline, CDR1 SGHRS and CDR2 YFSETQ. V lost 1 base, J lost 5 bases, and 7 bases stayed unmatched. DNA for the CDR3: TGCGCCAGCAGCTTGTCTCCGGGGGAGGGAGATACGCAGTATTTT. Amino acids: CASSLSPGEGDTQYF.

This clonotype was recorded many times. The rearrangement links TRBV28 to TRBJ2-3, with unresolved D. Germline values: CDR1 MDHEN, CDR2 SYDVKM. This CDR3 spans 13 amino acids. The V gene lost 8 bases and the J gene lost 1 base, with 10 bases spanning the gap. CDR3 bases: TGTGCCAGCCAATCCCCAGGCACAGATACGCAGTATTTT. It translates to CASQSPGTDTQYF.

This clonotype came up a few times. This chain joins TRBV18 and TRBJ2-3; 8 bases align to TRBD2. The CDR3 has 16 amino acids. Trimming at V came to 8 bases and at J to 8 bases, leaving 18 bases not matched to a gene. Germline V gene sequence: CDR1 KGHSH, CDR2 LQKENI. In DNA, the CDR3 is TGTGCCAGCACCCGTGAAGGCGGGGGTGCGGGAGGTACGCAGTATTTT. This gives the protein CASTREGGGAGGTQYF.

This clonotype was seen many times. The CDR3 nucleotides read TGTGCCAGCAGTTTAAGAGGCTCCTATAGCAATCAGCCCCAGCATTTT. It is translated as CASSLRGSYSNQPQHF. This chain connects TRBV28 to TRBJ1-5; no definite D call. Germline CDR1 reads MDHEN; CDR2 reads SYDVKM. V lost 2 bases to trimming and J lost 0 bases, with 11 bases between them. CDR3 length: 16 residues. Variable domain in full (rest from reference TRBV28 and TRBJ1-5): DVKVTQSSRYLVKRTGEKVFLECVQDMDHENMFWYRQDPGLGLRLIYFSYDVKMKEKGDIPEGYSVSREKKERFSLILESASTNQTSMYLCASSLRGSYSNQPQHFGDGTRLSIL.

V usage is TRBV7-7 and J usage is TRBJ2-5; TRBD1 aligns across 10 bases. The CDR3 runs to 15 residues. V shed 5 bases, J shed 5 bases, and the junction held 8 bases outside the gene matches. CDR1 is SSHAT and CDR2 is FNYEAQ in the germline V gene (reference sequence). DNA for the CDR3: TGTGCCAGCAGCCTCCGGGACAGGGGCCCGGAGACCCAGTACTTC. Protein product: CASSLRDRGPETQYF.

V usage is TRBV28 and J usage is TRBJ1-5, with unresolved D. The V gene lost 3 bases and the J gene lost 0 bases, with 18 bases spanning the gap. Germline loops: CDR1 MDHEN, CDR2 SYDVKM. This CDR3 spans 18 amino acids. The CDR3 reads CASSFRVGRRGSNQPQHF. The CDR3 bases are TGTGCCAGCAGTTTTCGGGTTGGGAGGCGTGGTAGCAATCAGCCCCAGCATTTT.

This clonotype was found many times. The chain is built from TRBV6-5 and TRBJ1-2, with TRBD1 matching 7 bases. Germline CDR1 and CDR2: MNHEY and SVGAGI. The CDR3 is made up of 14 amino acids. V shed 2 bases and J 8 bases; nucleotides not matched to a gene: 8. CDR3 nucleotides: TGTGCCAGCAGTTACGGGGTAGGGGGCGGGGGCTACACCTTC. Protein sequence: CASSYGVGGGGYTF.

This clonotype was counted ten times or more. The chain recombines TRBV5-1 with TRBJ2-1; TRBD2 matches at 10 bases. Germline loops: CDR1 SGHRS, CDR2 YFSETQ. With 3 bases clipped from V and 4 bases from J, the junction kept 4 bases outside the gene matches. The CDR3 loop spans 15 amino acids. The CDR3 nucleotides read TGCGCCAGCAGCTCCTCAGCGGGGGGGTACAATGAGCAGTTCTTC. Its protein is CASSSSAGGYNEQFF.

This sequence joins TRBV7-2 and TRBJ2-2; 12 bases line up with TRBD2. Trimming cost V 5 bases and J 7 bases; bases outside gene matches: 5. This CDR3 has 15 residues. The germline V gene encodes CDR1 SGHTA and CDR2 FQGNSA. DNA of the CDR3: TGTGCCAGCAGCCGACTAGCGGGGGCGGGCGGGGAGCTGTTTTTT. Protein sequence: CASSRLAGAGGELFF.

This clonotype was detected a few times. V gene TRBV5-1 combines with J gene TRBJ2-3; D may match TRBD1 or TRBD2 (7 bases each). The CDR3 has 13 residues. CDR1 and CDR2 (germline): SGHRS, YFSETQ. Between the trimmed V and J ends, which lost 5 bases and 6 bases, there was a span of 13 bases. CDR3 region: CASRGGGQDTQYF. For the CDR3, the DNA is TGCGCCAGCAGGGGGGGGGGACAGGATACGCAGTATTTT.

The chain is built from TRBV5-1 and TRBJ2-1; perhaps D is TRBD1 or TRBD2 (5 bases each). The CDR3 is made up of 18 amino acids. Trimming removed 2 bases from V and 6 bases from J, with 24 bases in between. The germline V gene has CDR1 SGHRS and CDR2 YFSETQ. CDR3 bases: TGCGCCAGCAGCTTCGGTACCGGGGTGAGGGGCCGGGGCAATGAGCAGTTCTTC. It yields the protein CASSFGTGVRGRGNEQFF.

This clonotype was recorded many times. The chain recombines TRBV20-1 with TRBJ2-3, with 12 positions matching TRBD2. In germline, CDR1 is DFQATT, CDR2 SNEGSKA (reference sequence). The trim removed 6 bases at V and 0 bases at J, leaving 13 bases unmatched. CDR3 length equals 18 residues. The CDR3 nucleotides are TGCAGTGCGACAACTAGCGGGGGGCTCCGAATTAGCACAGATACGCAGTATTTT. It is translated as CSATTSGGLRISTDTQYF.

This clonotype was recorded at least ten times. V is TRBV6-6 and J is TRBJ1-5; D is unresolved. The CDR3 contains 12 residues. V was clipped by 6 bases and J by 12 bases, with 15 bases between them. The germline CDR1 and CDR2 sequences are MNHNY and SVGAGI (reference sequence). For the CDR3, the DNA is TGTGCCAGCAGCCCCATCCTTCGTGTCCAGCATTTT. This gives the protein CASSPILRVQHF.

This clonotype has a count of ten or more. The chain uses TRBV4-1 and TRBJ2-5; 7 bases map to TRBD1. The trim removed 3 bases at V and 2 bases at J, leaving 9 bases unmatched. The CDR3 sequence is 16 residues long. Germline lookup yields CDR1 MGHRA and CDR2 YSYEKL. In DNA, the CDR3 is TGCGCCAGCAGCCATGTTGGGACAGATCTTCAAGAGACCCAGTACTTC. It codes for CASSHVGTDLQETQYF.

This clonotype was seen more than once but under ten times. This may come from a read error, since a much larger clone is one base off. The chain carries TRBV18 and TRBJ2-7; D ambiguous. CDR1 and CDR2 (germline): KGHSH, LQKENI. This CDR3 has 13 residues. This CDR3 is CASSPSGADERYF. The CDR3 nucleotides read TGTGCCAGCTCACCGTCCGGAGCAGACGAGCGGTACTTC.

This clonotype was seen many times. The CDR3 region has the DNA TGCAGTGCTAGACCTTCTGACAGGAAGAACACTGAAGCTTTCTTT. This encodes CSARPSDRKNTEAFF. V and J are TRBV20-1 and TRBJ1-1; possible D gene TRBD1, 6 bases. V lost 2 bases to trimming and J lost 1 base, with 14 bases between them. The CDR3 totals 15 residues. Germline V lookup: CDR1 DFQATT, CDR2 SNEGSKA (reference sequence).

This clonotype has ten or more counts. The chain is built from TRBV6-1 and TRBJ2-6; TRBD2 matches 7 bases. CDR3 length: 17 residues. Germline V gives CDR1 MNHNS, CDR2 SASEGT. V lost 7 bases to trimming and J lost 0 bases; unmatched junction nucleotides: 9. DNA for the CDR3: TGTGCCAGCACTCTCAGGGAGGGTTACTCTGGGGCCAACGTCCTGACTTTC. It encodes CASTLREGYSGANVLTF.

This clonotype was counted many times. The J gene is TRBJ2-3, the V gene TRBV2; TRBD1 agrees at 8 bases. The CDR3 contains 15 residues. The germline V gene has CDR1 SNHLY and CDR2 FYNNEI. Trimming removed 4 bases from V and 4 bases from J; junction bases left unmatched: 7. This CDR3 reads CASSVGNRGSDTQYF. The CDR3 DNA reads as TGTGCCAGCAGTGTCGGTAACAGGGGGTCAGATACGCAGTATTTT.

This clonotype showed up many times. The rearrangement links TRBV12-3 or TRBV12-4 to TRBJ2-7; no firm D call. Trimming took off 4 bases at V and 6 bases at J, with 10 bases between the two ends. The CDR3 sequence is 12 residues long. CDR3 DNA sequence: TGTGCCAGCAGTTCCCTTCGTGCCGAGCAGTACTTC. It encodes CASSSLRAEQYF.

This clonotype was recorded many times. Written as DNA, the CDR3 is TGTGCCAGCAGCCCGGGGACTCTAGGGGCAGATACGCAGTATTTT. This translates into CASSPGTLGADTQYF. V gene TRBV11-2 combines with J gene TRBJ2-3; possible D gene TRBD2, 6 bases. The CDR3 runs 15 residues. Germline V gene sequence: CDR1 SGHAT, CDR2 FQNNGV. V was pared by 5 bases and J by 4 bases, with 16 bases between.

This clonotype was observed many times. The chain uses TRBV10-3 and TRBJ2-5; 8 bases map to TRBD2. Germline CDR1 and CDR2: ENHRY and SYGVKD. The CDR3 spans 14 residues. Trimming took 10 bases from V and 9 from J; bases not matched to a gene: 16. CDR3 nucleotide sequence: TGTGCCACAAGGACCTTAGCGGGGATGGGGGCCCAGTACTTC. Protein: CATRTLAGMGAQYF.